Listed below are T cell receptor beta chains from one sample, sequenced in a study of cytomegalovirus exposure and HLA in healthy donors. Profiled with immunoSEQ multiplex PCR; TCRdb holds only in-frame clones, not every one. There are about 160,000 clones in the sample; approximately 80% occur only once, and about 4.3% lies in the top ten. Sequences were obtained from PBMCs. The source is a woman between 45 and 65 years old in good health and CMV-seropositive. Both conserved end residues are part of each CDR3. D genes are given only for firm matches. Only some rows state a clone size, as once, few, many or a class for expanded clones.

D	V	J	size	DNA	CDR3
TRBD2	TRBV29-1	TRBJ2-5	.	TGCAGCGTAGCGACTAGCGGGAGGCGAGAGACCCAGTACTTC	CSVATSGRRETQYF
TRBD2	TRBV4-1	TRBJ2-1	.	TGCGCCAGCAGCCTCGGAGGCGCGGGAGGCAACAATGAGCAGTTCTTC	CASSLGGAGGNNEQFF
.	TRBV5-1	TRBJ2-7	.	TGCGCCAGCAGCTTATCAGGCTTAAGCTCCTACGAGCAGTACTTC	CASSLSGLSSYEQYF
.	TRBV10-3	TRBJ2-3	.	TGTGCCATCAGTAGTGAAGCTAGCACCGATACGCAGTATTTT	CAISSEASTDTQYF
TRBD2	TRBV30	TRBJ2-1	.	TGTGCCTGGAGTGAAGGAGCGGGGGGGCCCGGTGAGCAGTTCTTC	CAWSEGAGGPGEQFF
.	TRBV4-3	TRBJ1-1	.	TGCGCCAGCAGCCCGGGGGGAGGGGCGAACACTGAAGCTTTCTTT	CASSPGGGANTEAFF
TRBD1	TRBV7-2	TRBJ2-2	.	TGTGCCAGCAGCGTAGGATCGGGACAGTTAGTCGGGGAGCTGTTTTTT	CASSVGSGQLVGELFF
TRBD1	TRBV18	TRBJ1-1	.	TGTGCCAGCTCACCAACGGGACAGATGAACACTGAAGCTTTCTTT	CASSPTGQMNTEAFF
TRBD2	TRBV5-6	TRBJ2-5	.	TGTGCCAGCAGCAGCGGACTAGCGGGGCTACAAGAGACCCAGTACTTC	CASSSGLAGLQETQYF
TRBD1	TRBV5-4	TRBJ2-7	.	TGTGCCAGCAGCTTGGCCGGGACAGGGGCCTACGAGCAGTACTTC	CASSLAGTGAYEQYF
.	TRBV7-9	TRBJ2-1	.	TGTGCCAGCAGCTCGTTTAGACAGGGCGGGACTAGGAATGAGCAGTTCTTC	CASSSFRQGGTRNEQFF
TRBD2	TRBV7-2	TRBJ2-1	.	TGTGCCAGCAGCTTAGGGGCCGGCCGGGAGGGCCACAATGAGCAGTTCTTC	CASSLGAGREGHNEQFF
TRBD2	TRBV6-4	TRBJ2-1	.	TGTGCCAGCGGGGGAGGGCCGCGACTCTACAATGAGCAGTTCTTC	CASGGGPRLYNEQFF
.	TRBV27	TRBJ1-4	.	TGTGCCAGCAGTCCTCAGGGATCCACTAATGAAAAACTGTTTTTT	CASSPQGSTNEKLFF
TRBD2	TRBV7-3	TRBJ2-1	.	TGTGCCAGCAGCTCCACTAGCGGGGGGGCTAAGGACAATGAGCAGTTCTTC	CASSSTSGGAKDNEQFF
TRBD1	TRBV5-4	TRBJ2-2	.	TGTGCCAGCAGCCCGACAGGGTCGAACACCGGGGAGCTGTTTTTT	CASSPTGSNTGELFF
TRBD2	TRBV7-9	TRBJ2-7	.	TGTGCCAGCACCTCCTCGGGGGGTGTTTACGAGCAGTACTTC	CASTSSGGVYEQYF
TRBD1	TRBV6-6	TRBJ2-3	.	TGTGCCAGCAGTTACTCAAAGGGGACAGGAAAAGATACGCAGTATTTT	CASSYSKGTGKDTQYF
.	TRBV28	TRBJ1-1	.	TGTGCCAGCAGCCCCAGGGCCCCTGAAGCTTTCTTT	CASSPRAPEAFF
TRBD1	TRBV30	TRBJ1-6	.	TGTGCCTGGAGTTCCAACAGGGGGAATTCACCCCTCCACTTT	CAWSSNRGNSPLHF
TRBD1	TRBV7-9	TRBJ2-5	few	TGTGCCAGCAGTCCCGGGACAGGGAAGGAGACCCAGTACTTC	CASSPGTGKETQYF
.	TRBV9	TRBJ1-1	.	TGTGCCAGCAGCGTAGCTTCCGCAGGGGTTCAGAACACTGAAGCTTTCTTT	CASSVASAGVQNTEAFF
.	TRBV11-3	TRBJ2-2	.	TGTGCCAGCAGCTGGGGCCAGGGGAACACCGGGGAGCTGTTTTTT	CASSWGQGNTGELFF
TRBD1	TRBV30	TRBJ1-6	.	TGTGCCTGTACGGGACAGGGCAATTCACCCCTCCACTTT	CACTGQGNSPLHF
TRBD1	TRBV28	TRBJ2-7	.	TGTGCCAGCAGGGATGCCGGGACAGACTACGAGCAGTACTTC	CASRDAGTDYEQYF
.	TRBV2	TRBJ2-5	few	TGTGCCAGCAGTGGCGGCGAACTGCCCCAGTACTTC	CASSGGELPQYF
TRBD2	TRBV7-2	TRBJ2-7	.	TGTGCCAGCAGCGCCCGACCCTCTAGCGGGGGGGCCGTTGAGCAGTACTTC	CASSARPSSGGAVEQYF
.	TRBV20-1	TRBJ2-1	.	TGCAGTGCTAGGGACTTCAATGAGCAGTTCTTC	CSARDFNEQFF
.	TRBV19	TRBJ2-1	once	TGTGCCAGTAGTATAGATTTGACAACTGAGCAGTTCTTC	CASSIDLTTEQFF
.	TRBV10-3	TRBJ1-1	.	TGTGCCATCAGTGATAGGGAGGGGACTGAAGCTTTCTTT	CAISDREGTEAFF
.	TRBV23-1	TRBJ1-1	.	TGCGCCAGCATCCACCCCAAAGACTCTGGGAGGGCGAACACTGAAGCTTTCTTT	CASIHPKDSGRANTEAFF
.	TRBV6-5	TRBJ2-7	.	TGTGCCAGCAGGAGGAGGGGTAGCCCGTACGAGCAGTACTTC	CASRRRGSPYEQYF
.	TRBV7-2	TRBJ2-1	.	TGTGCCAGCAGCTCGCGGAGCGGGTCCTACAATGAGCGGTTCTTC	CASSSRSGSYNERFF
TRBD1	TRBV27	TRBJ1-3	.	TGTGCCAGCAGTTTAGGGCCAGGGGGCTCTGGAAACACCATATATTTT	CASSLGPGGSGNTIYF
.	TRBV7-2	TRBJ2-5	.	TGTGCCAGCAGCTTGACAAATCAAGAGACCCAGTACTTC	CASSLTNQETQYF
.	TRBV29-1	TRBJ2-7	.	TGCAGCGTTGAGACGAGAGGGCCCTACGAGCAGTACTTC	CSVETRGPYEQYF
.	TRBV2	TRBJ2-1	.	TGTGCCAGCAGCCCAAGACAAAACAACGGCTACAATGAGCAGTTCTTC	CASSPRQNNGYNEQFF
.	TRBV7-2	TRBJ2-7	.	TGTGCCAGCAGCTTAAGACAGGGGAGGGCCGAGCAGTACTTC	CASSLRQGRAEQYF